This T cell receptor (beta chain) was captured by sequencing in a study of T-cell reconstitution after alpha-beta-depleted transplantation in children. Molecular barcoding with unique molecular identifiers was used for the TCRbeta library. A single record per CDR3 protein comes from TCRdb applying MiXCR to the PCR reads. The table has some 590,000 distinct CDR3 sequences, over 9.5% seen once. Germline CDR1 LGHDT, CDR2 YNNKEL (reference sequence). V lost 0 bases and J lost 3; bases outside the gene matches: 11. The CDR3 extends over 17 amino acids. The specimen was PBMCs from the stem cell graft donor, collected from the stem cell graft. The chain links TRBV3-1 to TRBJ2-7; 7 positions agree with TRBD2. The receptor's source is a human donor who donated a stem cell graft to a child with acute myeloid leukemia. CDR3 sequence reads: CASSQEKAGRSDYEQYF. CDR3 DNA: TGTGCCAGCAGCCAAGAGAAAGCCGGGAGGTCTGACTACGAGCAGTACTTC.